The entry that follows covers one T cell receptor beta chain sequence. This specimen belongs to a study of OX40 agonist ivuxolimab in advanced cancers. Clones were read by immunoSEQ multiplex PCR, and TCRdb kept only the in-frame ones, dropping some. The table includes some 39,000 clones, 81% detected once. This CDR3 region has 14 residues. Trimming left V 3 bases short and J 10 bases short, with 13 bases between. Germline CDR1 is PRHDT and CDR2 is FYEKMQ (reference sequence). J is TRBJ1-6 and V is TRBV13; D ambiguous. Sequenced material: CD4+ or CD8+ T cells sorted from blood, taken in a trial of the OX40 agonist ivuxolimab. This TCR was recovered from an adult with an advanced solid tumor such as melanoma, head and neck, liver or kidney cancer. The CDR3 region has the DNA TGTGCCAGCAGCTTCGGGCTCCGAGGGTCACCCCTCCACTTT. Protein: CASSFGLRGSPLHF.